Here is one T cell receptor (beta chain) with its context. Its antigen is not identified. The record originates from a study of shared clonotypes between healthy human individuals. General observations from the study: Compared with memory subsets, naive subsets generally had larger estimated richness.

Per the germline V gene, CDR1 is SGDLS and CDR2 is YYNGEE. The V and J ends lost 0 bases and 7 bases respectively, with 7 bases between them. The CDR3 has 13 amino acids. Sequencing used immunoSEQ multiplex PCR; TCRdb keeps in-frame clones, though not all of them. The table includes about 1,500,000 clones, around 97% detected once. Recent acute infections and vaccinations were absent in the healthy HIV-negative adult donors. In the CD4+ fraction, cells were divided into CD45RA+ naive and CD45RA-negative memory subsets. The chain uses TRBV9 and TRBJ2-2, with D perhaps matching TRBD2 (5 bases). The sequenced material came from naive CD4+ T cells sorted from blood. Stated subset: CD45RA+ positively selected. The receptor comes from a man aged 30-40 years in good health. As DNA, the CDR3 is TGTGCCAGCAGCGTAGTACTAGGCGGGGAGCTGTTTTTT. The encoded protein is CASSVVLGGELFF.